The T cell receptor (beta chain) described here comes from a study of blood T cell repertoires in COVID-19. V lost 0 bases to trimming and J lost 6 bases; unmatched junction nucleotides: 5. Germline V gene sequence: CDR1 MNHNS, CDR2 SASEGT. The CDR3 loop spans 16 amino acids. Seattle's cohort entered during active infection and was followed longitudinally. TCRdb keeps only in-frame clones here, not all; method: immunoSEQ multiplex PCR. The table lists over 85,000 clones, 70% to 90% of them singletons. The sequenced material came from peripheral blood. The source of this sequence is a human donor with COVID-19, enrolled during active disease. The donor label of this sample is uncertain. The chain carries TRBV6-1 and TRBJ2-1; TRBD1 aligns across 10 bases. The CDR3 is CASSEAGQGKINEQFF. As DNA, the CDR3 is TGTGCCAGCAGTGAAGCGGGACAGGGGAAGATCAATGAGCAGTTCTTC.